Listed here are 10 T cell receptor beta chains from one sample, sequenced in a study of T cells in Graves' hyperthyroidism and ophthalmopathy. Authors of the study amplified TCR beta CDR3 regions from RNA transcripts. The study used the HTBI primer set for a first-round RT-PCR of the TCR CDR3. TCRdb used MiXCR to reprocess the multiplex PCR reads, holding one entry per CDR3 protein. The profile shows around 600,000 distinct CDR3 sequences, more than 14% of them singletons. Material: blood. Receptors originate from a woman in her 50s with Graves' ophthalmopathy.

This clonotype was detected many times. The CDR3 DNA sequence: TGTGCCAGCAGCCAGAAACCGGGACTAGCGGCTGGTGGCTCCTACGAGCAGTACTTC. Encoded protein: CASSQKPGLAAGGSYEQYF. The chain recombines TRBV13 with TRBJ2-7; 11 bases fit TRBD2. This CDR3 is 19 amino acids long. V trimming: 5 bases; J trimming: 0 bases; junction bases outside the gene matches: 15. Germline CDR1 is PRHDT and CDR2 is FYEKMQ (reference sequence).

The CDR3 spells CASSARGSGNTIYF. The CDR3 DNA reads TGTGCCAGCAGTGCCAGGGGTTCAGGAAACACCATATATTTT. This rearrangement joins TRBV25-1 to TRBJ1-3; tentative D call: TRBD1 (6 bases). The V end was cut by 4 bases, the J end by 4 bases, with 11 bases between. Germline assignment: CDR1 MGHDK and CDR2 SYGVNS. CDR3 length equals 14 residues.

This clonotype was found many times. J is TRBJ2-3 and V is TRBV6-2 or TRBV6-3; 9 bases are a match to TRBD2. Looked up from germline, CDR1 is MNHEY and CDR2 is SVGEGT. The V and J ends lost 2 bases and 4 bases, in that order; junction bases with no gene match: 10. This CDR3 is built from 17 residues. CDR3 nucleotides: TGTGCCAGCAGTTACGATAGGCGCGGGAGGGGTGCAGATACGCAGTATTTT. Its translation is CASSYDRRGRGADTQYF.

In this sample, this clonotype turned up a few times. The chain combines TRBV18 with TRBJ2-7; the D gene could be TRBD1 or TRBD2 (9 bases each). Germline V gene sequence: CDR1 KGHSH, CDR2 LQKENI. Trimming shortened V by 6 bases and J by 0 bases, and 24 bases separated the two germline ends. This CDR3 is 18 amino acids long. CDR3 loop: CASSPGTGSSGISYEQYF. The CDR3 DNA follows: TGTGCCAGCTCCCCCGGGACAGGGTCTAGCGGGATCTCCTACGAGCAGTACTTC. The entire variable domain, with the rest obtained from reference TRBV18 and TRBJ2-7, is as follows: NAGVMQNPRHLVRRRGQEARLRCSPMKGHSHVYWYRQLPEEGLKFMVYLQKENIIDESGMPKERFSAEFPKEGPSILRIQQVVRGDSAAYFCASSPGTGSSGISYEQYFGPGTRLTVT.

This chain joins TRBV5-4 and TRBJ2-5, with 8 bases that match TRBD2. Germline CDR1 and CDR2: SGHNT and YYREEE (reference sequence). The trim removed 4 bases at V and 4 bases at J, leaving 9 bases unmatched. This CDR3 spans 15 amino acids. Here the CDR3 reads CASSPIAGMGETQYF. Written as DNA, the CDR3 is TGTGCCAGCAGCCCTATAGCGGGGATGGGAGAGACCCAGTACTTC. Looking up the rest from reference TRBV5-4 and TRBJ2-5 gives the full variable domain: ETGVTQSPTHLIKTRGQQVTLRCSSQSGHNTVSWYQQALGQGPQFIFQYYREEENGRGNFPPRFSGLQFPNYSSELNVNALELDDSALYLCASSPIAGMGETQYFGPGTRLLVL.

V usage is TRBV20-1 and J usage is TRBJ2-5; D is unresolved. V lost 5 bases and J 5 bases, leaving 6 bases between the germline ends. The CDR3 spans 10 residues. CDR1 and CDR2 from the germline V gene are DFQATT and SNEGSKA (reference sequence). As DNA, the CDR3 is TGCAGTGCTCCTTATGAGACCCAGTACTTC. Its protein is CSAPYETQYF.

The table lists this clonotype with a few counts. The J gene is TRBJ2-1, the V gene TRBV5-1; 10 bases agree with TRBD1. CDR1 is SGHRS and CDR2 is YFSETQ in the germline V gene. The trim removed 4 bases at V and 9 bases at J, leaving 10 bases unmatched. The CDR3 sequence is 15 residues long. The CDR3 nucleotides read TGCGCCAGCAGCCTAGAGGGACAGGGGAGGGGTGAGCAGTTCTTC. Translated, it gives CASSLEGQGRGEQFF.

This CDR3 is CASSVGPAQTNTGELFF. CDR3 coding DNA: TGTGCCAGCAGCGTAGGTCCAGCGCAAACGAACACCGGGGAGCTGTTTTTT. The chain recombines TRBV9 with TRBJ2-2; D gene ambiguous. The CDR3 has 17 amino acids. CDR1 SGDLS and CDR2 YYNGEE come from the germline V gene. V lost 0 bases, J lost 0 bases, and 12 bases lay in between.

Many counts were recorded for this clonotype. V usage is TRBV29-1 and J usage is TRBJ2-5; TRBD2 aligns across 11 bases. The CDR3 contains 15 residues. Germline assignment: CDR1 SQVTM and CDR2 ANQGSEA. V shed 6 bases, J shed 5 bases, and the junction held 11 bases outside the gene matches. The CDR3 region is CSVANVASGRETQYF. DNA of the CDR3: TGCAGCGTCGCTAATGTGGCTAGCGGGAGGGAGACCCAGTACTTC.

This clonotype has at least ten counts. The V call is TRBV11-2, the J call TRBJ1-1, with D tentatively TRBD1 (5 bases). V was clipped by 3 bases and J by 14 bases, with 19 bases between them. The V gene's germline CDR1 is SGHAT and CDR2 FQNNGV. This CDR3 has 13 residues. The CDR3 sequence is CASSFGGGRDGFF. DNA for the CDR3: TGTGCCAGCAGCTTCGGGGGTGGGCGCGATGGGTTCTTT. Full variable domain (missing parts from reference TRBV11-2 and TRBJ1-1): EAGVAQSPRYKIIEKRQSVAFWCNPISGHATLYWYQQILGQGPKLLIQFQNNGVVDDSQLPKDRFSAERLKGVDSTLKIQPAKLEDSAVYLCASSFGGGRDGFFGQGTRLTVV.